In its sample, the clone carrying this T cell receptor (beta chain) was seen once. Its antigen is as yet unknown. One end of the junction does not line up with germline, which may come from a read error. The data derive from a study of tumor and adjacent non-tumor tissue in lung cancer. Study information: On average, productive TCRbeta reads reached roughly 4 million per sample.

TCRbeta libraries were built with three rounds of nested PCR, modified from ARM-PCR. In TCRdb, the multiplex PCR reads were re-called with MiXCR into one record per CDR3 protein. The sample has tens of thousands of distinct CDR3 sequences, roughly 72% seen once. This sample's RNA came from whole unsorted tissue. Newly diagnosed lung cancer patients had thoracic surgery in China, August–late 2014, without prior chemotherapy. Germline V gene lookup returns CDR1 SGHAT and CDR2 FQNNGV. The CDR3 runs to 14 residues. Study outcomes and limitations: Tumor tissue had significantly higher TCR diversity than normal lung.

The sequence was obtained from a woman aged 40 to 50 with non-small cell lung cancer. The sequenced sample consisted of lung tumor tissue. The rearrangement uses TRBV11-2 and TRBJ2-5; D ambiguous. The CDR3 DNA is TGTACCAGTAGCTTACGCCTGGACCAAGAGACCCAGTACTTC. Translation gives CTSSLRLDQETQYF.